What follows is one T cell receptor beta chain and its context. The target antigen is unknown. TCRdb reprocessed the reads via MiXCR and lists one record per CDR3 protein. The table shows hundreds of thousands of distinct CDR3 sequences, with roughly a third occurring only once. This sample stems from a study of T cell repertoires in cytomegalovirus infection. Trimming cost V 4 bases and J 4 bases; bases outside gene matches: 13. Germline V lookup: CDR1 SGHKS, CDR2 YYEKEE (reference sequence). This CDR3 is built from 19 residues. The V call is TRBV5-5, the J call TRBJ2-2; TRBD2 aligns across 13 bases. The starting material was cultured PBMCs, obtained from culture after CMV antigen stimulation. The clonotype was recovered from a human donor in good health (CMV status not recorded). Some clones in this sample may be carry-over from other donors' samples. This chain's CDR3 is CASSPTPGLAGRGTGELFF. CDR3 sequence (DNA): TGTGCCAGCAGCCCGACACCGGGACTAGCGGGACGGGGCACCGGGGAGCTGTTTTTT.